The 16 T cell receptor beta chains presented below share a single source sample, sequenced in a study of CD8+CD57+ T cells in acquired aplastic anemia. The study profiled TCR beta VDJ and CDR3 using genomic DNA as template. TCRdb reprocessed the reads via MiXCR and lists one record per CDR3 protein. The sample holds about 54,000 distinct CDR3 sequences; roughly three fifths are singletons and the top ten take 16%. Selection for sequencing was limited to patients who had shown CD8+CD57+ cell expansion by flow cytometry. Sequenced material: sorted CD4+, CD8+, or CD8+CD57+ T cells (not recorded which) from PBMCs. The receptors derive from a human donor with aplastic anemia.

The gene calls are TRBV19 and TRBJ2-1; D is unresolved. Germline loops: CDR1 LNHDA, CDR2 SQIVND (reference sequence). Trimming left V 2 bases short and J 5 bases short, with 7 bases between. The CDR3 covers 13 residues. The CDR3 sequence: CASSIRRHNEQFF. CDR3 in DNA: TGTGCCAGTAGTATAAGGCGCCACAATGAGCAGTTCTTC.

This clonotype was observed at least ten times. The chain recombines TRBV9 with TRBJ2-1; 9 nucleotides line up with TRBD1. The CDR3 consists of 15 residues. Germline assignment: CDR1 SGDLS and CDR2 YYNGEE. V dropped 3 bases and J dropped 2; count of bases not matched to a gene: 3. CDR3 loop: CASSEQGAPYNEQFF. In DNA, the CDR3 is TGTGCCAGCAGCGAACAGGGGGCCCCCTACAATGAGCAGTTCTTC.

This chain links TRBV10-2 with TRBJ2-2; D gene ambiguous. This CDR3 is built from 13 residues. CDR1 is WSHSY and CDR2 is SAAADI in the germline V gene. V lost 6 bases, J lost 4 bases, and 9 bases lay in between. CDR3 nucleotides: TGCGCCAGCAGACTAAGAGGCACCGGGGAGCTGTTTTTT. The encoded protein is CASRLRGTGELFF.

This sequence joins TRBV29-1 and TRBJ2-1, with D tentatively TRBD1 or TRBD2 (5 bases each). There are 14 residues in the CDR3. Germline-derived CDR1 and CDR2 are SQVTM and ANQGSEA. V was trimmed by 8 bases and J by 4 bases, leaving 18 bases between them. In DNA, the CDR3 is TGCAGCCTTTCTCGGGGCATTGGGTACAATGAGCAGTTCTTC. Translated: CSLSRGIGYNEQFF.

This clonotype was observed at least ten times. The V and J genes are TRBV5-1 and TRBJ2-3, with TRBD2 matching over 9 bases. Germline V gene lookup returns CDR1 SGHRS and CDR2 YFSETQ. With V trimmed by 1 base and J by 6 bases, 6 bases remained unmatched. The CDR3 is 15 amino acids. Here the CDR3 reads CASSLRTSEGDTQYF. The CDR3, as DNA: TGCGCCAGCAGCTTGCGGACTAGCGAGGGTGATACGCAGTATTTT.

The V and J genes are TRBV11-1 and TRBJ1-5; D remains ambiguous. In germline, CDR1 is SGHAT, CDR2 FQDESV (reference sequence). Trimming shortened V by 2 bases and J by 7 bases, and 9 bases separated the two germline ends. This CDR3 is built from 13 residues. CDR3 DNA: TGTGCCAGCAGCTTATCTGCGGGACAGCCCCAGCATTTT. Protein: CASSLSAGQPQHF.

This clonotype has ten or more counts. V is TRBV12-3 or TRBV12-4 and J is TRBJ2-1; D possibly corresponds to TRBD2 (7 bases). The ends were cut back, 6 bases at V and 8 bases at J, with 14 bases in the middle. This CDR3 has 13 amino acids. CDR3 nucleotide sequence: TGTGCCAGCAGCCGGGGGGCGGTGGATGAGCAGTTCTTC. Its translation: CASSRGAVDEQFF.

The gene calls are TRBV4-3 and TRBJ2-7, with D maybe TRBD1 (6 bases). With 0 bases removed from V and 4 bases from J, the gap between germline ends came to 16 bases. The CDR3 contains 16 residues. CDR1 LGHNA and CDR2 YSLEER come from the germline V gene. This CDR3 reads CASSQDLLPGDYEQYF. CDR3 in DNA: TGCGCCAGCAGCCAAGATCTCCTACCAGGGGATTACGAGCAGTACTTC.

This clonotype was picked up one time. The conserved closing phenylalanine or tryptophan is absent in this CDR3, likely reflecting a read error. The V and J genes are TRBV12-3 or TRBV12-4 and TRBJ1-5; D is perhaps TRBD1 (5 bases). V lost 7 bases, J lost 7 bases, and 17 bases lay in between. The CDR3 covers 14 residues. The CDR3 here is CASKIRGEAQPQHL. The CDR3 DNA reads TGTGCCAGCAAAATACGGGGGGAGGCGCAGCCCCAGCATCTT.

At least ten counts were recorded for this clonotype. The chain employs TRBV2 and TRBJ2-1, with D unresolved. CDR1 and CDR2 (germline): SNHLY, FYNNEI. CDR3 size: 14 residues. V gave up 5 bases and J gave up 0 bases, with 8 bases separating them. CDR3 sequence: CASSNPGSYNEQFF. The CDR3 DNA follows: TGTGCCAGCAGTAACCCGGGCTCCTACAATGAGCAGTTCTTC. Variable domain in full (rest from reference TRBV2 and TRBJ2-1): EPEVTQTPSHQVTQMGQEVILRCVPISNHLYFYWYRQILGQKVEFLVSFYNNEISEKSEIFDDQFSVERPDGSNFTLKIRSTKLEDSAMYFCASSNPGSYNEQFFGPGTRLTVL.

CDR3 in DNA: TGTGCCAGCAGCTTAGGACGGGCGGGGATCTATGGCTACACCTTC. It is translated as CASSLGRAGIYGYTF. This chain uses TRBV7-9 with TRBJ1-2, with unresolved D. Germline CDR1 SEHNR, CDR2 FQNEAQ (reference sequence). V gave up 1 base and J gave up 4 bases, with 13 bases separating them. The CDR3 spans 15 residues.

The chain's CDR3 is CASSEQGSAVTPLHF. CDR3 bases: TGTGCCAGCAGCGAACAGGGTTCCGCCGTGACACCCCTCCACTTT. The V and J genes are TRBV6-1 and TRBJ1-6; D possibly corresponds to TRBD1 (6 bases). The V and J ends lost 6 bases and 11 bases respectively, with 20 bases between them. Germline lookup yields CDR1 MNHNS and CDR2 SASEGT. The CDR3 totals 15 residues.

This clonotype showed up many times. The chain has TRBV7-9 and TRBJ2-2; D gene uncertain. CDR1 SEHNR and CDR2 FQNEAQ come from the germline V gene (reference sequence). The CDR3 consists of 13 residues. Trimming pared 5 bases from V and 6 bases from J, leaving 10 bases between. The CDR3 sequence: CASSPSLAGELFF. DNA for the CDR3: TGTGCCAGCAGCCCCAGCCTAGCCGGGGAGCTGTTTTTT. Using reference TRBV7-9 and TRBJ2-2 for the parts outside the CDR3, the full variable domain is DTGVSQNPRHKITKRGQNVTFRCDPISEHNRLYWYRQTLGQGPEFLTYFQNEAQLEKSRLLSDRFSAERPKGSFSTLEIQRTEQGDSAMYLCASSPSLAGELFFGEGSRLTVL.

This clonotype has at least ten counts. The V call is TRBV2, the J call TRBJ2-2; a possible D gene is TRBD1 (6 bases). Trimming left V 9 bases short and J 7 bases short, with 15 bases between. The length of the CDR3 is 13 residues. Germline lookup yields CDR1 SNHLY and CDR2 FYNNEI. The chain's CDR3 is CASQKGGDGELFF. As DNA, the CDR3 is TGTGCCAGTCAAAAAGGGGGAGACGGGGAGCTGTTTTTT.

The chain joins TRBV3-1 to TRBJ1-1; 11 positions match TRBD1. This CDR3 has 15 amino acids. CDR1 is LGHDT, CDR2 YNNKEL, per germline (reference sequence). V lost 4 bases to trimming and J lost 4 bases; unmatched junction nucleotides: 5. CDR3 region: CASSPGTGGRTEAFF. The CDR3, as DNA: TGTGCCAGCAGCCCGGGGACAGGGGGACGCACTGAAGCTTTCTTT.

The V and J genes are TRBV7-9 and TRBJ1-2; TRBD1 agrees at 9 bases. CDR1 is SEHNR, CDR2 FQNEAQ, per germline (reference sequence). Trimming at V came to 1 base and at J to 5 bases, leaving 5 bases not matched to a gene. The CDR3 consists of 15 residues. CDR3 in amino acids: CASSLVAGTGYGYTF. As DNA, the CDR3 is TGTGCCAGCAGCTTAGTGGCCGGGACAGGGTATGGCTACACCTTC.